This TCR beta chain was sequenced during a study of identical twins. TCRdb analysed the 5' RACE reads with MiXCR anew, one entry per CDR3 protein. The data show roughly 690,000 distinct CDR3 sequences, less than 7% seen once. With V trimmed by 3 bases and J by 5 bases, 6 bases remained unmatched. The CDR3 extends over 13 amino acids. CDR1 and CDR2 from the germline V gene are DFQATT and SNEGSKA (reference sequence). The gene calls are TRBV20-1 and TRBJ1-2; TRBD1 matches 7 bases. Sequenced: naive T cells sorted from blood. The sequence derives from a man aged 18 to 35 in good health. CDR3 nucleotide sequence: TGCAGTGCTAGGATGACAGGGATTTATGGCTACACCTTC. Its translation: CSARMTGIYGYTF.